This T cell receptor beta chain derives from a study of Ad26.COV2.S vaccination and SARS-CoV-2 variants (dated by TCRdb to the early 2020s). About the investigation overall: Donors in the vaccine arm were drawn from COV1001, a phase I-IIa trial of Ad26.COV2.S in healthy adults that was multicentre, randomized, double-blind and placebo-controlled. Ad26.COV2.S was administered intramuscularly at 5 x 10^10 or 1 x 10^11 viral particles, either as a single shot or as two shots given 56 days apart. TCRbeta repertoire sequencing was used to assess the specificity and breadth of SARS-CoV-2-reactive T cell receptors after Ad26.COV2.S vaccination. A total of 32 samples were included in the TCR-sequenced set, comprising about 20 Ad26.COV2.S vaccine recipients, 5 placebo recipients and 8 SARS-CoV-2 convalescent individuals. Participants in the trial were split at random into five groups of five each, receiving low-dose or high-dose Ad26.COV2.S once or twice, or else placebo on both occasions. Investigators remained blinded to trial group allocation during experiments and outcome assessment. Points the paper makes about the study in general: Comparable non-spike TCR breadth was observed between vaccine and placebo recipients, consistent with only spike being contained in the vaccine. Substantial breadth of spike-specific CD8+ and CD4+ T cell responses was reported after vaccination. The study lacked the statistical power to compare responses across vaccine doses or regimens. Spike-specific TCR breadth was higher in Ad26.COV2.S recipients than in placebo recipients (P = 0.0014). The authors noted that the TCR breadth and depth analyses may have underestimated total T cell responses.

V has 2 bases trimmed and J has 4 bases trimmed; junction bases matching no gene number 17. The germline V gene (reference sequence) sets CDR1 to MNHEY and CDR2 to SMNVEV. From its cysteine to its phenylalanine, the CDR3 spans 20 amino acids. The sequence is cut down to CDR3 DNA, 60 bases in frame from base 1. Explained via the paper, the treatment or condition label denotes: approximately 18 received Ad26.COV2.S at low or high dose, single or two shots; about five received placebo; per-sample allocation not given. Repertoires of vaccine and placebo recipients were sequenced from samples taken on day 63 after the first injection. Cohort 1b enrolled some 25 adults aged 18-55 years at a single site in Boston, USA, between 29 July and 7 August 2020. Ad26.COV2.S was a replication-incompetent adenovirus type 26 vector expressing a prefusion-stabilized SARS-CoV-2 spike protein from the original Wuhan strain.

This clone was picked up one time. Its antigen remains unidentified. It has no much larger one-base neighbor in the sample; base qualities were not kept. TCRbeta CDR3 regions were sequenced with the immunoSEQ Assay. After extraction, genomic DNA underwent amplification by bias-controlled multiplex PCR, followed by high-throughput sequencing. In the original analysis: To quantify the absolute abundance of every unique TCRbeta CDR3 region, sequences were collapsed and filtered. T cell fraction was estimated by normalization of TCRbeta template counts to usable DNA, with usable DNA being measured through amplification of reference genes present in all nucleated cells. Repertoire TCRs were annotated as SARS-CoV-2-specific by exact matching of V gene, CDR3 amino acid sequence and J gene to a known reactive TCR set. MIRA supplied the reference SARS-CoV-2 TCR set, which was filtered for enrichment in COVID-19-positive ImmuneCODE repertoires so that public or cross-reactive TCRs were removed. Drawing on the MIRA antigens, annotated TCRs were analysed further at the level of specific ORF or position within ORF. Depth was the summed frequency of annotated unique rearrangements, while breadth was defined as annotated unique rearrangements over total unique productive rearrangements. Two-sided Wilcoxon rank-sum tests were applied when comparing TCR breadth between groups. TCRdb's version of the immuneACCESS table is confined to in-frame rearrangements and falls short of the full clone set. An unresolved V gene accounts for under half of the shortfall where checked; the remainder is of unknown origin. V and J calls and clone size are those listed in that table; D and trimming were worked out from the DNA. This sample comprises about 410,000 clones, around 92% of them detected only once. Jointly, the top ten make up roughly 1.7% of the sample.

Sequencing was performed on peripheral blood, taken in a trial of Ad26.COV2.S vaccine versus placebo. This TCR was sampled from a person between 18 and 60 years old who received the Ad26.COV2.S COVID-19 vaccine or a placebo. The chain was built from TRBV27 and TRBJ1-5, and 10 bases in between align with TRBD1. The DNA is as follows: TGTGCCAGCAGTTTAAGCGACCATCTCGAGACAGGGGGCGGGAATCAGCCCCAGCATTTT. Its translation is CASSLSDHLETGGGNQPQHF.